The 15 T cell receptor beta chains listed next were all sequenced from one sample in a study of blood T cell repertoires in COVID-19. The table came from immunoSEQ multiplex PCR; TCRdb's copy has only in-frame clones and leaves some out. The sample carries 150,000 to 200,000 clones, approximately 86% recorded once. Sample: peripheral blood. The receptors were sampled from a man aged 55 to 70 with acute or convalescent COVID-19.

This sequence joins TRBV19 and TRBJ2-7; D is possibly TRBD1 (6 bases). Germline V gene lookup returns CDR1 LNHDA and CDR2 SQIVND (reference sequence). The CDR3 extends over 15 amino acids. Trimming stripped 5 bases from V and 1 base from J, with 15 bases between. DNA of the CDR3: TGTGCCAGTAGTTCGGTCGAAGGGACATCCTACGAGCAGTACTTC. Translation gives CASSSVEGTSYEQYF.

This chain joins TRBV27 and TRBJ2-7, with 9 positions matching TRBD1. This CDR3 has 15 amino acids. Germline assignment: CDR1 MNHEY and CDR2 SMNVEV (reference sequence). With V trimmed by 6 bases and J by 3 bases, 9 bases remained unmatched. This CDR3 reads CASRPQRQGVYEQYF. For the CDR3, the DNA is TGTGCCAGCAGACCCCAGAGACAGGGGGTCTACGAGCAGTACTTC.

The CDR3 protein is CASSFEGAFSYGYTF. CDR3 DNA: TGTGCCAGCAGTTTTGAGGGGGCATTTTCCTATGGCTACACCTTC. This rearrangement joins TRBV28 to TRBJ1-2, with TRBD1 matching 7 bases. Germline V lookup: CDR1 MDHEN, CDR2 SYDVKM. This CDR3 has 15 residues. The junction had 8 bases not matched to a gene; V was cut back by 3 bases and J by 4 bases.

V is TRBV2 and J is TRBJ2-7, with a tentative D call TRBD2 (6 bases). V lost 6 bases, J lost 2 bases, and 14 bases lay in between. The CDR3 has 14 amino acids. CDR1 and CDR2 from the germline V gene are SNHLY and FYNNEI. Here the CDR3 DNA reads TGTGCCAGCAGGAAAAGCGGGTTAGCCTACGAGCAGTACTTC. Residues: CASRKSGLAYEQYF.

This clone has a handful of counts. The J gene is TRBJ2-2, the V gene TRBV2; a possible D gene is TRBD2 (6 bases). Germline values: CDR1 SNHLY, CDR2 FYNNEI. Trimming left V 4 bases short and J 6 bases short, with 9 bases between. This CDR3 has 13 amino acids. The CDR3 nucleotides read TGTGCCAGCAGTGTGGAGGGGCCCGGGGAGCTGTTTTTT. It is translated as CASSVEGPGELFF.

This clone was counted a single time. The chain carries TRBV18 and TRBJ2-7; a weak D match, TRBD1 (6 bases). The CDR3 sequence is 15 residues long. CDR1 is KGHSH and CDR2 is LQKENI in the germline V gene. Trimming removed 1 base at V and 2 bases at J, with 12 bases between. The CDR3 nucleotides read TGTGCCAGCTCACCACGGACAGATACGACCTACGAGCAGTACTTC. Translating gives CASSPRTDTTYEQYF.

The chain carries TRBV6-5 and TRBJ2-2; possible D gene TRBD2, 6 bases. V dropped 1 base and J dropped 4 bases, with 10 bases sitting between them. Germline CDR1 MNHEY, CDR2 SVGAGI. The CDR3 consists of 15 residues. The CDR3 DNA sequence: TGTGCCAGCAGTTACTACGGGAGAAGCACCGGGGAGCTGTTTTTT. Translated, it gives CASSYYGRSTGELFF.

The gene calls are TRBV7-9 and TRBJ1-1; maybe TRBD1 (5 bases). The CDR3 is 15 amino acids. Germline assignment: CDR1 SEHNR and CDR2 FQNEAQ (reference sequence). V dropped 1 base and J dropped 6 bases, with 15 bases sitting between them. The CDR3 nucleotides read TGTGCCAGCAGCTTAGGTCTCGGGGGGATCGCTGAAGCTTTCTTT. Translated, it gives CASSLGLGGIAEAFF.

J is TRBJ1-1 and V is TRBV12-3 or TRBV12-4, with D maybe TRBD1 (5 bases). The V gene lost 6 bases and the J gene lost 11 bases, with 16 bases spanning the gap. The CDR3 is 12 amino acids. CDR3 protein: CASSPGGSWAFF. The CDR3 DNA reads as TGTGCCAGCAGCCCCGGGGGGTCTTGGGCTTTCTTT.

This chain connects TRBV28 to TRBJ2-3; 8 bases align to TRBD2. V lost 5 bases, J lost 4 bases, and 5 bases stayed unmatched. The CDR3 totals 14 residues. CDR1 and CDR2 from the germline V gene are MDHEN and SYDVKM. CDR3 residues: CASSTRTSSDTQYF. The DNA of the CDR3 is TGTGCCAGCAGTACCCGGACTAGCTCAGATACGCAGTATTTT.

This clone has more than one count but fewer than ten. This rearrangement joins TRBV6-4 to TRBJ2-5; 12 bases map to TRBD2. Germline V lookup: CDR1 MRHNA, CDR2 SNTAGT. This CDR3 spans 15 amino acids. With 6 bases clipped from V and 5 bases from J, the junction kept 7 bases outside the gene matches. This CDR3 is CASSQTSGSLETQYF. The CDR3 coding sequence is TGTGCCAGCAGCCAGACTAGCGGGAGTCTGGAGACCCAGTACTTC.

The chain recombines TRBV19 with TRBJ1-5; TRBD1 agrees at 10 bases. Germline CDR1 is LNHDA and CDR2 is SQIVND (reference sequence). The junction had 1 base not matched to a gene; V was cut back by 6 bases and J by 5 bases. The CDR3 runs to 13 residues. In DNA, the CDR3 is TGTGCCAGTAGGGACAGGGGGTATCAGCCCCAGCATTTT. It is translated as CASRDRGYQPQHF.

This clone was observed a few times. The chain uses TRBV6-2 or TRBV6-3 and TRBJ2-1; 9 nucleotides agree with TRBD2. The ends lost 6 bases at V and 8 bases at J; junction bases unmatched: 14. This CDR3 spans 16 amino acids. Germline CDR1 MNHEY, CDR2 SVGEGT. CDR3 coding DNA: TGTGCCAGCAGCCCTAATTTAGCGGGAGTATGGGATGAGCAGTTCTTC. It is translated as CASSPNLAGVWDEQFF.

V usage is TRBV5-6 and J usage is TRBJ2-7, with 9 bases lining up with TRBD2. The V gene end was trimmed by 1 base and the J gene end by 1 base; junction bases not matched to a gene: 3. Germline lookup yields CDR1 SGHDT and CDR2 YYEEEE. The CDR3 is made up of 15 amino acids. The CDR3 sequence is CASSLWAGGSYEQYF. CDR3 sequence (DNA): TGTGCCAGCAGCTTGTGGGCGGGAGGGTCCTACGAGCAGTACTTC.

CDR3 coding DNA: TGTGCCAGTCAGGGGGCCGAAGAGACCCAGTACTTC. Translated, it gives CASQGAEETQYF. This rearrangement joins TRBV18 to TRBJ2-5, with 8 positions matching TRBD1. This CDR3 comprises 12 residues. J gave up 3 bases and V 9 bases, and 3 bases lay outside the gene matches. The germline CDR1 and CDR2 sequences are KGHSH and LQKENI.